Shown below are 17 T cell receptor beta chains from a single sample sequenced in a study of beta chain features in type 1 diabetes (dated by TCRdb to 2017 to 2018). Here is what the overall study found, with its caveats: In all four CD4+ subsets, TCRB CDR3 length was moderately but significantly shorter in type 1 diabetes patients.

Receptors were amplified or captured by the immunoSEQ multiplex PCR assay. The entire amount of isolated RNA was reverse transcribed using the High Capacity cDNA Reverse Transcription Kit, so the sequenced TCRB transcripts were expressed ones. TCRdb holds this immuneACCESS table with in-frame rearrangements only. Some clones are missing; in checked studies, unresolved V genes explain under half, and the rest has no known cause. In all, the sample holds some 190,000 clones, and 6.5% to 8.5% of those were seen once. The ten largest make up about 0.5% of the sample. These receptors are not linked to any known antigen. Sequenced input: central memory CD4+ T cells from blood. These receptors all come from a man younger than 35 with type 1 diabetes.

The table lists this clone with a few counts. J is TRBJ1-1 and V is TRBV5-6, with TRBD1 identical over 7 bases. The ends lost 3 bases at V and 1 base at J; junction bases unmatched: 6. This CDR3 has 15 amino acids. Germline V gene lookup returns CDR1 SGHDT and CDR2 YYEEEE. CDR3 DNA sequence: TGTGCCAGCAGCTCACCCCAGGGGGGGAACACTGAAGCTTTCTTT. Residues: CASSSPQGGNTEAFF.

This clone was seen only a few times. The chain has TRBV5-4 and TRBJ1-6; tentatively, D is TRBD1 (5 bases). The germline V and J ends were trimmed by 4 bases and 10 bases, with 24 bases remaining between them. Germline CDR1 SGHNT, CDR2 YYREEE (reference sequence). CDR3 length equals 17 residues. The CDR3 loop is CASSIDSFASFGSPLHF. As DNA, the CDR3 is TGTGCCAGCAGCATCGACAGCTTTGCCAGTTTTGGCTCACCCCTCCACTTT.

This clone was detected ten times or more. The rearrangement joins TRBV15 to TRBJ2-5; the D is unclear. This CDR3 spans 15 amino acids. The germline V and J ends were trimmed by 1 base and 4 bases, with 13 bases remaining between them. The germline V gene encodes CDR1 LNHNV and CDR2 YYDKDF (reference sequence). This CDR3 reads CATSRVASLPETQYF. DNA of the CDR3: TGTGCCACCAGCAGAGTTGCGTCTCTCCCAGAGACCCAGTACTTC.

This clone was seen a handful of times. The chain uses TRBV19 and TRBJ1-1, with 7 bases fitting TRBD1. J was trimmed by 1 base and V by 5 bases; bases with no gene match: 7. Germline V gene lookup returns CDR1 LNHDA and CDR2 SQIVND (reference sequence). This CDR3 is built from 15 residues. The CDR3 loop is CASSPRDSPNTEAFF. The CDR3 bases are TGTGCCAGTAGTCCGCGGGACAGCCCGAACACTGAAGCTTTCTTT.

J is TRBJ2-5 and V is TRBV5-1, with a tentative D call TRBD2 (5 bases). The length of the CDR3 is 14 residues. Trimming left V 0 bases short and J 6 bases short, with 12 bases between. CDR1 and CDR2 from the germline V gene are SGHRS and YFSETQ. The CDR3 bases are TGCGCCAGCAGCTTGGGCGAGGGTGGTAAGACCCAGTACTTC. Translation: CASSLGEGGKTQYF.

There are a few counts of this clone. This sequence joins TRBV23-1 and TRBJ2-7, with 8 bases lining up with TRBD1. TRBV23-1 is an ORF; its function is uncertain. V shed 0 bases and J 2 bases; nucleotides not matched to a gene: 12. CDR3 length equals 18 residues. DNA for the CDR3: TGCGCCAGCAGTCAATCAATCAGGGGGCGTACTGCAACCTACGAGCAGTACTTC. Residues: CASSQSIRGRTATYEQYF.

CDR3 in DNA: TGCAGCGTTTATGCACAGGGAGAAAAACTGTTTTTT. This codes for CSVYAQGEKLFF. This rearrangement joins TRBV29-1 to TRBJ1-4; weak D call: TRBD1 (6 bases). Trimming stripped 5 bases from V and 8 bases from J, with 12 bases between. CDR3 length: 12 residues. The germline V gene encodes CDR1 SQVTM and CDR2 ANQGSEA. The variable domain in full, with the rest retrieved from reference TRBV29-1 and TRBJ1-4, is SAVISQKPSRDICQRGTSLTIQCQVDSQVTMMFWYRQQPGQSLTLIATANQGSEATYESGFVIDKFPISRPNLTFSTLTVSNMSPEDSSIYLCSVYAQGEKLFFGSGTQLSVL.

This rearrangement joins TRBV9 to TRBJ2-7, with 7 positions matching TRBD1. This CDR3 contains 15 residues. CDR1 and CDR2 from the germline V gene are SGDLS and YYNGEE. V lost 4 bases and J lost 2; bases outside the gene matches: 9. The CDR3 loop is CASSLRGGQPYEQYF. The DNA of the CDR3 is TGTGCCAGCAGCCTACGAGGGGGACAGCCCTACGAGCAGTACTTC.

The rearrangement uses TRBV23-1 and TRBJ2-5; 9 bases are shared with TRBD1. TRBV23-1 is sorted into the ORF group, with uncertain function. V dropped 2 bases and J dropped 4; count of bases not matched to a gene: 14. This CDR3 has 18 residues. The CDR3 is CASSQDKNRGQGLETQYF. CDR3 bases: TGCGCCAGCAGTCAAGACAAAAATCGTGGACAGGGGCTAGAGACCCAGTACTTC.

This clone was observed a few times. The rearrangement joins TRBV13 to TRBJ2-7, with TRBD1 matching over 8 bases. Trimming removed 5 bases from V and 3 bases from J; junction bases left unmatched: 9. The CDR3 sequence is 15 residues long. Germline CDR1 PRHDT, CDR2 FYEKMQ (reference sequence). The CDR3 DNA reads TGTGCCAGCAGCACTTATACAGGGGGGCTCTACGAGCAGTACTTC. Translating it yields CASSTYTGGLYEQYF.

The CDR3, as DNA: TGTGCCTGGAGTCTCGGGGGGAGGGGCAATGAGCAGTTCTTC. Translating gives CAWSLGGRGNEQFF. The chain carries TRBV30 and TRBJ2-1; TRBD2 agrees at 7 bases. CDR3 length: 14 amino acids. Trimming cost V 2 bases and J 6 bases; bases outside gene matches: 7. Germline CDR1 reads GTSNPN; CDR2 reads SVGIG (reference sequence).

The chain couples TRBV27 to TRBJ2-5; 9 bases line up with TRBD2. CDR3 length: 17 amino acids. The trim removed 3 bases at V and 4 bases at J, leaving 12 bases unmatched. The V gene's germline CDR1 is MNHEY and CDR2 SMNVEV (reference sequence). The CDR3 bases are TGTGCCAGCAGTTTGAAGACTAGCGGCCGATCGGGAGAGACCCAGTACTTC. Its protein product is CASSLKTSGRSGETQYF.

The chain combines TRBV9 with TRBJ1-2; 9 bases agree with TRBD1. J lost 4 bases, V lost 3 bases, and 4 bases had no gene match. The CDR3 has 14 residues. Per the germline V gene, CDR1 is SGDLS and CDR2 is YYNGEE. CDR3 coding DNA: TGTGCCAGCAGCGGAGGGGACAGGGTCTATGGCTACACCTTC. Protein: CASSGGDRVYGYTF. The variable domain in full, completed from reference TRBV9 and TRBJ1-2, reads DSGVTQTPKHLITATGQRVTLRCSPRSGDLSVYWYQQSLDQGLQFLIQYYNGEERAKGNILERFSAQQFPDLHSELNLSSLELGDSALYFCASSGGDRVYGYTFGSGTRLTVV.

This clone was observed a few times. CDR3 bases: TGCGCCAGCAGCTTGGGGACAGGGGCGGGTTCACCCCTCCACTTT. Residues: CASSLGTGAGSPLHF. The chain couples TRBV5-1 to TRBJ1-6, with TRBD1 identical over 9 bases. Unmatched junction bases numbered 4, after V lost 0 bases and J lost 9 bases. The CDR3 extends over 15 amino acids. Looked up from germline, CDR1 is SGHRS and CDR2 is YFSETQ.

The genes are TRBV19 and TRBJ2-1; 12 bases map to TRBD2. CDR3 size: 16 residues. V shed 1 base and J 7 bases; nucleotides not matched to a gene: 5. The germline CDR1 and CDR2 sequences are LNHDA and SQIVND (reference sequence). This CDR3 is CASSIGLAGGSNEQFF. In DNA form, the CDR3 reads TGTGCCAGTAGTATAGGCCTAGCGGGAGGGAGTAATGAGCAGTTCTTC. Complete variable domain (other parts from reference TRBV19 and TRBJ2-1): DGGITQSPKYLFRKEGQNVTLSCEQNLNHDAMYWYRQDPGQGLRLIYYSQIVNDFQKGDIAEGYSVSREKKESFPLTVTSAQKNPTAFYLCASSIGLAGGSNEQFFGPGTRLTVL.

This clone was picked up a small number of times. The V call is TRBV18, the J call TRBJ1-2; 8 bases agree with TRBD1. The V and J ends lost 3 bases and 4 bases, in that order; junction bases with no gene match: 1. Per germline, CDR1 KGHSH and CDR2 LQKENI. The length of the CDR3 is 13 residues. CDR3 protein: CASSPDRAYGYTF. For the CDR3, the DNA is TGTGCCAGCTCACCGGACAGGGCCTATGGCTACACCTTC.

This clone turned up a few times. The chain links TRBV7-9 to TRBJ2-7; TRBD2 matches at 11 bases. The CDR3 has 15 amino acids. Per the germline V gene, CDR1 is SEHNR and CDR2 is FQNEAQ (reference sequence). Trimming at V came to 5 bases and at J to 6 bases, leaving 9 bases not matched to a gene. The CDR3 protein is CASSEIAGGPGEQYF. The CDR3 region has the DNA TGTGCCAGCAGCGAGATAGCGGGAGGGCCGGGCGAGCAGTACTTC.